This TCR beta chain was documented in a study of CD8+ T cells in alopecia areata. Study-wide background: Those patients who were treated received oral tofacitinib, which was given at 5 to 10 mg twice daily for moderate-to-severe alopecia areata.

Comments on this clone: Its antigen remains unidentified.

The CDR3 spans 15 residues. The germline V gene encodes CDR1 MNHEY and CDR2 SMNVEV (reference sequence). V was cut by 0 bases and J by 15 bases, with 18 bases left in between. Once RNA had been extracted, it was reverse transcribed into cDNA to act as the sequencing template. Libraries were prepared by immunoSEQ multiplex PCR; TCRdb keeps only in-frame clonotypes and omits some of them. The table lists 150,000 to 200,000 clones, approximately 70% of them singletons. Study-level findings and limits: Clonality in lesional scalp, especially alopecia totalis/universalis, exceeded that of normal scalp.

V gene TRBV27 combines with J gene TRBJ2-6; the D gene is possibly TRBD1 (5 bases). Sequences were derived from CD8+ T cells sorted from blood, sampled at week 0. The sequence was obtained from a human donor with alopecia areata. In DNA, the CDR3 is TGTGCCAGCAGTTTATCGGACCCGGCGACACAGGACCTGACTTTC. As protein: CASSLSDPATQDLTF.